This T cell receptor (beta chain) was obtained from a study of blood T cells in healthy people across ages. Study results and limitations: As age increased, TCR beta diversity per million T cells fell in a roughly linear fashion.

A sample-barcoded 5' primer and a J-beta primer mix were used in a second PCR of roughly 6 to 11 cycles. Each cDNA molecule was tagged by a template-switch adaptor with 12 random nucleotides. A minimum of 2.5 million CDR3-containing paired-end reads was obtained for each sample. TCRdb redid the calling of the 5' RACE reads with MiXCR, one entry per CDR3 protein. The profile shows 800,000 to 950,000 distinct CDR3 sequences, roughly 43% of them singletons. This clonotype was seen a handful of times. The antigen remains unidentified. The CDR3 runs 15 residues. V was cut by 8 bases and J by 5 bases, with 18 bases left in between. CDR1 is SNHLY and CDR2 is FYNNEI in the germline V gene. At least 6 million PBMCs were isolated per sample.

The receptor's source is a young man in good health. The sequenced sample consisted of blood. The chain carries TRBV2 and TRBJ2-2; D call uncertain. The CDR3 DNA reads TGTGCCAGCTCCCTCTCGTCGGGCGGAACCGGGGAGCTGTTTTTT. It is translated as CASSLSSGGTGELFF.